A selection of T cell receptor beta chains follows, all from one sample in a study of Graves' ophthalmopathy and Graves' hyperthyroidism. TCRdb re-derived calls from the multiplex PCR reads in MiXCR, one entry per CDR3 protein. The sample records roughly 160,000 distinct CDR3 sequences, over 35% being singletons. The specimen sequenced was peripheral blood. The receptor set was obtained from a woman aged 40 to 50 with Graves' ophthalmopathy. CDR3s include the opening cysteine and the closing phenylalanine or tryptophan. The D gene is left open where the match is weak. The listing skips clone size in some rows; elsewhere it reads once, few, many or a size class.

d_call j_call v_call clone_size cdr3_nt cdr3_aa
TRBD1 TRBJ1-1 TRBV2 many TGTGCCAGCAGCGAACAAATGACAGGGGGCACTGAAGCTTTCTTT CASSEQMTGGTEAFF
TRBD1 TRBJ1-1 TRBV6-2/TRBV6-3 many TGTGCCAGCAGCCGGACAGGGTTCACTAAAGCTTTCTTT CASSRTGFTKAFF
TRBD1 TRBJ1-1 TRBV5-1 many TGCGCCAGCAGCTCACAGGGGGCTGGCACTGAAGCTTTCTTT CASSSQGAGTEAFF
NA TRBJ2-7 TRBV7-2 many TGTGCCAGCAGCTTAGACGGAGGAGAGCAGTACTTC CASSLDGGEQYF
NA TRBJ1-5 TRBV6-2/TRBV6-3 NA TGTGCCAGCAGTCGGGACCCACAAGCCTTTAGCAATCAGCCCCAGCATTTT CASSRDPQAFSNQPQHF
NA TRBJ1-2 TRBV12-3/TRBV12-4 NA TGTGCCAGCAGTTTAGGAGAGGCCATAGGTGGCTACACCTTC CASSLGEAIGGYTF
TRBD1 TRBJ2-5 TRBV15 NA TGTGCCACCAGCAGGTCTGCCGGGACAGGCCTAGAGACCCAGTACTTC CATSRSAGTGLETQYF
NA TRBJ1-5 TRBV6-5 many TGTGCCAGCATCCCGGACAGAATGGGTCAGCCCCAGCATTTT CASIPDRMGQPQHF
NA TRBJ2-7 TRBV11-2 few TGTGCCAGCAGCTTAGACGGCGGGACGACGCGGGGCGAGCAGTACTTC CASSLDGGTTRGEQYF
NA TRBJ2-5 TRBV20-1 many TGCAGTGCTAGAGTTAGGGGTCAAGAGACCCAGTACTTC CSARVRGQETQYF
NA TRBJ2-5 TRBV20-1 many TGCAGTGCCGTACGGGAGACCCAGTACTTC CSAVRETQYF
TRBD1 TRBJ1-5 TRBV6-2/TRBV6-3 many TGTGCCAGCACCTCGGGACAGGGGGTAGGTCAGCCCCAGCATTTT CASTSGQGVGQPQHF
TRBD2 TRBJ2-7 TRBV11-2 many TGTGCCAGCAGCTTAGGACTAGCGGGGGGCTACGAGCAGTACTTC CASSLGLAGGYEQYF
TRBD2 TRBJ2-7 TRBV12-3/TRBV12-4 NA TGTGCCAGCAGTCCCCGGGATAGCGGGAGATACGAGCAGTACTTC CASSPRDSGRYEQYF
NA TRBJ2-5 TRBV25-1 many TGTGCCAGCAGTGGGTCTTCGTACCAAGAGACCCAGTACTTC CASSGSSYQETQYF
NA TRBJ1-1 TRBV2 NA TGTGCCAGCATGGCGACTGGGGCTGGTGAAGCTTTCTTT CASMATGAGEAFF
NA TRBJ2-5 TRBV11-2 NA TGTGCCAGCACCCTTACAGGGTTGGAGACCCAGTACTTC CASTLTGLETQYF
NA TRBJ2-5 TRBV20-1 many TGCAGTGCTTTTGGGACAAACCAAGAGACCCAGTACTTC CSAFGTNQETQYF
NA TRBJ2-2 TRBV7-2 many TGTGCCAGCAGCTATGCGGGTGATAGGGGTAACACCGGGGAGCTGTTTTTT CASSYAGDRGNTGELFF
TRBD1 TRBJ1-1 TRBV6-1 NA TGTGCCAGCAGTGCGGGACAGGGGGCGGCGAACACTGAAGCTTTCTTT CASSAGQGAANTEAFF
TRBD1 TRBJ2-7 TRBV20-1 many TGCAGTGCGCCGGGACAGCACTACGAGCAGTACTTC CSAPGQHYEQYF
NA TRBJ2-2 TRBV27 few TGTGCCAGCAGACCGGTCTCAAACACCGGGGAGCTGTTTTTT CASRPVSNTGELFF
TRBD2 TRBJ2-7 TRBV6-1 NA TGTGCCAGCAGGCCCCCCGGACTAGCGGGCTACGAGCAGTACTTC CASRPPGLAGYEQYF
TRBD1 TRBJ2-4 TRBV12-3/TRBV12-4 many TGTGCCAGCAGGCTGACGTGGACAGGAAACATTCAGTACTTC CASRLTWTGNIQYF
TRBD1 TRBJ2-7 TRBV6-1 NA TGTGCCAGCAGTGAGCCGGGACAGAGCTCCTACGAGCAGTACTTC CASSEPGQSSYEQYF
NA TRBJ2-2 TRBV2 NA TGTGCCAGCAGCTCCCCCGTCCAGGGAATTGGCGACACCGGGGAGCTGTTTTTT CASSSPVQGIGDTGELFF
NA TRBJ1-1 TRBV19 many TGTGCCAGTAACCCCCACACTAAGTACACTGAAGCTTTCTTT CASNPHTKYTEAFF
TRBD2 TRBJ2-5 TRBV7-2 NA TGTGCCAGCAGCTTGGGCGGGAGGGGTGAGACCCAGTACTTC CASSLGGRGETQYF
NA TRBJ1-1 TRBV6-5 NA TGTGCCAGCAGTTACGCCCTAAATGAAGCTTTCTTT CASSYALNEAFF
TRBD1 TRBJ1-1 TRBV7-8 NA TGTGCCAGCTGCAGGACAGGGTCGAACACTGAAGCTTTCTTT CASCRTGSNTEAFF
NA TRBJ2-7 TRBV28 few TGTGCCAGCAGTCTTAACAGGGTCGAGCAGTACTTC CASSLNRVEQYF
NA TRBJ2-5 TRBV27 NA TGTGCCAGCAGCCCGCCTGGGGGGCGGGGGACCCAGTACTTC CASSPPGGRGTQYF
TRBD1 TRBJ1-2 TRBV11-2 NA TGTGCCAGCAGCTTACTTAACAGGGGTTACGGCTACACCTTC CASSLLNRGYGYTF
NA TRBJ2-7 TRBV6-1 NA TGTGCCAGCAGTGACCGGGGTACTGCCTACGAGCAGTACTTC CASSDRGTAYEQYF
TRBD1 TRBJ1-3 TRBV10-3 many TGTGCCATCAGTATCTATACCCCGACAGGGTCCAACTCTGGAAACACCATATATTTT CAISIYTPTGSNSGNTIYF
NA TRBJ2-7 TRBV4-2 many TGTGCCAGCAGCCAAGACAGGGCGATAGGCGAGCAGTACTTC CASSQDRAIGEQYF
TRBD2 TRBJ2-5 TRBV6-2/TRBV6-3 many TGTGCCAGCAGTTTTAGCGGGGGTTACCAAGAGACCCAGTACTTC CASSFSGGYQETQYF
TRBD2 TRBJ2-7 TRBV12-3/TRBV12-4 many TGTGCCAGCAGTTTAGCGGGACTAGCGCGAGAGCAGTACTTC CASSLAGLAREQYF
TRBD1 TRBJ2-7 TRBV19 NA TGTGCCAGTAGGATTGGGACAGGGGATTACGAGCAGTACTTC CASRIGTGDYEQYF
NA TRBJ1-6 TRBV6-2/TRBV6-3 NA TGTGCCAGCAGTTACGGGGAAAATTCACCCCTCCACTTT CASSYGENSPLHF
NA TRBJ1-3 TRBV6-5 many TGTGCCAGCAGTTATCTGGGAGGGTCCCTTGGAAACACCATATATTTT CASSYLGGSLGNTIYF
NA TRBJ1-1 TRBV12-3/TRBV12-4 NA TGTGCCAGCAGAATTATTAACGGGGAGGGAGCTTTCTTT CASRIINGEGAFF
NA TRBJ2-5 TRBV28 NA TGTGCCAGCAGTCAAGGTGGACCACAAGAGACCCAGTACTTC CASSQGGPQETQYF
TRBD1 TRBJ1-3 TRBV3-1 many TGTGCCAGCAGCCTCCGGGACAGCAATGGAAACACCATATATTTT CASSLRDSNGNTIYF
TRBD1 TRBJ1-1 TRBV27 many TGTGCCAGCAGTTTATCGCCTCGACAGGGACTCTCTGAAGCTTTCTTT CASSLSPRQGLSEAFF
TRBD1 TRBJ1-1 TRBV19 many TGTGCCAGTCCGGGACAGTGGAAATGGGATCAACGTGGGGAAATATCGAACACTGAAGCTTTCTTT CASPGQWKWDQRGEISNTEAFF
NA TRBJ1-1 TRBV11-1 many TGTGCCAGCAGCTTATGGTCGGGCGGAGAAGCTTTCTTT CASSLWSGGEAFF
NA TRBJ2-7 TRBV11-2 NA TGTGCCAGCAGCTTAGCCTCTTGGACTACCTACGAGCAGTACTTC CASSLASWTTYEQYF
NA TRBJ1-5 TRBV12-3/TRBV12-4 few TGTGCCAGCAGTTTGGGCAGGGAGGGTCAGCCCCAGCATTTT CASSLGREGQPQHF
TRBD2 TRBJ2-7 TRBV5-5 many TGTGCCAGCAGCGCGAGCGGGGGGGGCTCCTACGAGCAGTACTTC CASSASGGGSYEQYF
TRBD2 TRBJ2-5 TRBV6-2/TRBV6-3 many TGTGCCATATCTAACCTAGCGGACCCTAAAGAGACCCAGTACTTC CAISNLADPKETQYF
NA TRBJ2-7 TRBV12-3/TRBV12-4 once TGTGCCAGCAGTTTGAGCACAGACGGGTACGAGCAGTACTTC CASSLSTDGYEQYF
NA TRBJ1-2 TRBV27 many TGTGCCAGCCGACAAGGGAATTCTAACTATGGCTACACCTTC CASRQGNSNYGYTF
TRBD1 TRBJ1-1 TRBV15 NA TGTGCCACCAGCAGAGGTACAACAGGGGACGCTGAAGCTTTCTTT CATSRGTTGDAEAFF
TRBD2 TRBJ2-5 TRBV5-1 NA TGCGCCAGCAGCGATCCTAGCGGACAAGAGACCCAGTACTTC CASSDPSGQETQYF
NA TRBJ2-7 TRBV28 NA NA CASSFANGASERYF
TRBD1 TRBJ1-2 TRBV10-3 NA TGTGCCATCAGAGCGGGACAGGGGTATGGCTACACCTTC CAIRAGQGYGYTF
NA TRBJ1-1 TRBV19 many TGTGCCAGTAGTATCGGGGACGGGAACACTGAAGCTTTCTTT CASSIGDGNTEAFF
NA TRBJ2-7 TRBV29-1 NA TGCAGCGTTGATCCGGCAGGGAGCGACGAGCAGTACTTC CSVDPAGSDEQYF
NA TRBJ1-5 TRBV20-1 many TGCAGTGCTGGGGGGCGCGATCAGCCCCAGCATTTT CSAGGRDQPQHF